The next 16 T cell receptor beta chains were all read from a single sample in a study of CD8 T cells in ankylosing spondylitis. TCRdb re-called the 5' RACE reads with MiXCR, one entry per CDR3 protein. The repertoire consists of 300,000 to 400,000 distinct CDR3 sequences, with about 22% occurring once and the leading ten covering 15% to 20%. Findings and limits, study-wide: A motif in TCR beta, a set of under 10 highly homologous variants, appeared characteristic of ankylosing spondylitis blood.

No antigen is known for these receptors. Sample: blood, either unsorted or a sorted T cell fraction (not recorded which). These receptors all come from a male donor with ankylosing spondylitis.

This chain connects TRBV28 to TRBJ2-2; 8 bases agree with TRBD2. The CDR3 covers 17 residues. The J segment lost 1 base and the V segment lost 6 bases, leaving 10 bases of the junction unmatched. Germline CDR1 is MDHEN and CDR2 is SYDVKM. The CDR3 nucleotides are TGTGCCAGCAGGTGGTTTAGCGGGGAGGAGAACACCGGGGAGCTGTTTTTT. Encoded protein: CASRWFSGEENTGELFF.

This clonotype was observed a handful of times. The genes are TRBV20-1 and TRBJ2-1; D tentatively reads TRBD1 or TRBD2 (6 bases each). The CDR3 runs to 14 residues. Germline V CDR1 and CDR2: DFQATT, SNEGSKA (reference sequence). V lost 0 bases to trimming and J lost 8 bases, with 14 bases between them. CDR3 protein: CSAREWPGADEQFF. CDR3 nucleotides: TGCAGTGCTAGAGAGTGGCCGGGGGCGGATGAGCAGTTCTTC.

V gene TRBV20-1 combines with J gene TRBJ1-5; a possible D gene is TRBD1 (5 bases). Germline V gene sequence: CDR1 DFQATT, CDR2 SNEGSKA (reference sequence). There are 13 residues in the CDR3. V was cut by 0 bases and J by 5 bases, with 8 bases left in between. DNA for the CDR3: TGCAGTGCTAGAGATGGACAATATCAGCCCCAGCATTTT. It specifies CSARDGQYQPQHF.

This clonotype was seen only a few times. The chain combines TRBV12-3 or TRBV12-4 with TRBJ1-2, with D hard to call. V lost 2 bases and J 4 bases, leaving 11 bases between the germline ends. The CDR3 totals 14 residues. CDR3: CASSLMAQVYGYTF. The CDR3 DNA reads TGTGCCAGCAGTTTAATGGCCCAGGTCTATGGCTACACCTTC.

A few counts support this clonotype. The V gene is TRBV9, the J gene TRBJ2-2, with D unresolved. V was clipped by 3 bases and J by 7 bases, with 10 bases between them. Germline CDR1 and CDR2: SGDLS and YYNGEE. The length of the CDR3 is 13 residues. The CDR3 sequence: CASSGVWGGELFF. As DNA, the CDR3 is TGTGCCAGCAGCGGGGTTTGGGGCGGGGAGCTGTTTTTT. Full variable domain (rest looked up from reference TRBV9 and TRBJ2-2): DSGVTQTPKHLITATGQRVTLRCSPRSGDLSVYWYQQSLDQGLQFLIQYYNGEERAKGNILERFSAQQFPDLHSELNLSSLELGDSALYFCASSGVWGGELFFGEGSRLTVL.

Only a few counts were recorded for this clonotype. The rearrangement uses TRBV29-1 and TRBJ2-3; D is unresolved. Germline CDR1 reads SQVTM; CDR2 reads ANQGSEA. CDR3 length equals 13 residues. The V gene lost 3 bases and the J gene lost 1 base, with 8 bases spanning the gap. The CDR3: CSVEAAGTDTQYF. In DNA, the CDR3 is TGCAGCGTTGAGGCCGCAGGCACAGATACGCAGTATTTT.

V and J are TRBV12-3 or TRBV12-4 and TRBJ2-3, with D perhaps matching TRBD1 or TRBD2 (5 bases each). The CDR3 contains 14 residues. Trimming took 3 bases from V and 4 from J, leaving 11 bases between them. In DNA form, the CDR3 reads TGTGCCAGCAGTTTTGCTATGGGGGCAGATACGCAGTATTTT. Protein: CASSFAMGADTQYF.

The CDR3 bases are TGTGCCAGCAGCTTAAGGACAGGGGCTGGTTCACCCCTCCACTTT. Its protein is CASSLRTGAGSPLHF. This chain joins TRBV7-2 and TRBJ1-6; 9 bases are shared with TRBD1. J was trimmed by 9 bases and V by 2 bases; bases with no gene match: 5. The germline gives CDR1 SGHTA, CDR2 FQGNSA. The CDR3 extends over 15 amino acids. Complete variable domain (other parts from reference TRBV7-2 and TRBJ1-6): GAGVSQSPSNKVTEKGKDVELRCDPISGHTALYWYRQSLGQGLEFLIYFQGNSAPDKSGLPSDRFSAERTGGSVSTLTIQRTQQEDSAVYLCASSLRTGAGSPLHFGNGTRLTVT.

This clonotype occurred a few times. The J gene is TRBJ1-2, the V gene TRBV28; D uncertain. The germline gives CDR1 MDHEN, CDR2 SYDVKM. V lost 5 bases to trimming and J lost 4 bases, with 14 bases between them. This CDR3 has 14 residues. Here the CDR3 DNA reads TGTGCCAGCAGTCCAGTCTTTACGGGCTATGGCTACACCTTC. As protein: CASSPVFTGYGYTF.

This clonotype has more than one count but fewer than ten. The chain joins TRBV2 to TRBJ2-2, with 7 bases lining up with TRBD2. CDR3 length: 13 amino acids. Germline-derived CDR1 and CDR2 are SNHLY and FYNNEI. V shed 7 bases and J 5 bases; nucleotides not matched to a gene: 4. CDR3 bases: TGTGCCAGCAAACGCGGGAGTACCGGGGAGCTGTTTTTT. Amino acids: CASKRGSTGELFF.

The rearrangement joins TRBV10-3 to TRBJ2-7; D perhaps matches TRBD2 (6 bases). Germline CDR1 ENHRY, CDR2 SYGVKD. The CDR3 has 15 amino acids. V dropped 10 bases and J dropped 5 bases, with 24 bases sitting between them. CDR3 nucleotide sequence: TGTGCCACCGCGTGGATCGGGAGTAACAGGAACGAGCAGTACTTC. It yields the protein CATAWIGSNRNEQYF.

The DNA for the CDR3 is TGCGCCAGCAGCCTGGACGGACTCACGGGGTTCGATGAGCAGTTCTTC. Its protein is CASSLDGLTGFDEQFF. The chain carries TRBV5-1 and TRBJ2-1; D might be TRBD2 (5 bases). CDR1 is SGHRS, CDR2 YFSETQ, per germline. V gave up 4 bases and J gave up 8 bases, with 22 bases separating them. The CDR3 runs 16 residues.

This chain links TRBV7-8 with TRBJ1-2; no clear D. Trimming pared 6 bases from V and 8 bases from J, leaving 16 bases between. Germline loops: CDR1 SGHVS, CDR2 FQNEAQ. The CDR3 has 13 residues. CDR3 nucleotide sequence: TGTGCCAGCAGTCTTTTACCCTCGGGGGGCTACACCTTC. It translates to CASSLLPSGGYTF.

The chain has TRBV20-1 and TRBJ2-1; TRBD2 agrees at 8 bases. Germline V lookup: CDR1 DFQATT, CDR2 SNEGSKA (reference sequence). The CDR3 length is 17 residues. This CDR3 reads CSAYEAGAPSPYNEQFF. The CDR3 region has the DNA TGCAGCGCTTATGAAGCGGGAGCCCCTTCTCCTTACAATGAGCAGTTCTTC.

The genes are TRBV18 and TRBJ2-1; either TRBD1 or TRBD2 may fit D (5 bases each). Germline CDR1 is KGHSH and CDR2 is LQKENI. The CDR3 runs to 14 residues. The germline V and J ends were trimmed by 3 bases and 6 bases, with 12 bases remaining between them. The CDR3 here is CASSPRTRGNEQFF. The DNA of the CDR3 is TGTGCCAGCTCACCTAGAACTAGGGGCAATGAGCAGTTCTTC.

CDR3 loop: CSARDRELAGYYEQYF. Written as DNA, the CDR3 is TGCAGTGCTAGAGATCGGGAACTAGCGGGATATTACGAGCAGTACTTC. J is TRBJ2-7 and V is TRBV20-1; 10 bases fit TRBD2. The CDR3 is 16 residues long. Unmatched junction bases numbered 9, after V lost 0 bases and J lost 4 bases. Per the germline V gene, CDR1 is DFQATT and CDR2 is SNEGSKA (reference sequence).